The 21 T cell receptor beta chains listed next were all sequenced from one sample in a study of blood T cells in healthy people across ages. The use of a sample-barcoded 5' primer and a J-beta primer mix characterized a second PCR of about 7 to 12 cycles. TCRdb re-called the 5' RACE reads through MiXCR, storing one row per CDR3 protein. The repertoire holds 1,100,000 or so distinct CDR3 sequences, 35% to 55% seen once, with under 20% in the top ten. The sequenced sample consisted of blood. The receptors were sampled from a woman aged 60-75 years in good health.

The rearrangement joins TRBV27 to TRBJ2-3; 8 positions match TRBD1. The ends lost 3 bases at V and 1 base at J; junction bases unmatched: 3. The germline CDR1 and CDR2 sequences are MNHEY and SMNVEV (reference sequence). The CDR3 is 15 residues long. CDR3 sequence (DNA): TGTGCCAGCAGTTTGGACAGGGCGGGCACAGATACGCAGTATTTT. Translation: CASSLDRAGTDTQYF.

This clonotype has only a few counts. CDR3 residues: CASTGGHGYTF. Written as DNA, the CDR3 is TGTGCCAGCACAGGGGGCCATGGCTACACCTTC. J is TRBJ1-2 and V is TRBV25-1, with 8 bases matching TRBD1. The germline V gene encodes CDR1 MGHDK and CDR2 SYGVNS. V dropped 7 bases and J dropped 6; count of bases not matched to a gene: 1. CDR3 length equals 11 residues.

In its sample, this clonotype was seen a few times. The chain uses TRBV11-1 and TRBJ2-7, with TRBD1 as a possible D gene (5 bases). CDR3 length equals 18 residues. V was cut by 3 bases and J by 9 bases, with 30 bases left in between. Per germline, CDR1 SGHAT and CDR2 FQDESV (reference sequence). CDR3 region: CASSFDRGRTQMATRQYF. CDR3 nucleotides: TGTGCCAGCAGCTTTGACAGAGGACGAACGCAAATGGCCACGCGGCAGTACTTC.

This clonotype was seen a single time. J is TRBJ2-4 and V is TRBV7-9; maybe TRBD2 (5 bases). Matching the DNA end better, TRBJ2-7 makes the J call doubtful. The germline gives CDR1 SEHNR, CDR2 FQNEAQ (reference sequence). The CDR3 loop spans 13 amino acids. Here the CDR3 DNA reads TGTGCCAGCATAGGGCGGGCTTCCTACGAGCAGTACTTC. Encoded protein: CASIGRASYEQYF.

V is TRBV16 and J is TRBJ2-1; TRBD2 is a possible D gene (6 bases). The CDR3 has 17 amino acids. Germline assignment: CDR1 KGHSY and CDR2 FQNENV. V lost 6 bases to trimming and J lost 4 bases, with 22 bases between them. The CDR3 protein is CASRPSLGDWGYNEQFF. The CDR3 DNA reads TGTGCCAGCAGACCCTCGTTGGGGGACTGGGGATACAATGAGCAGTTCTTC.

This CDR3 reads CSVEGADYGYTF. The CDR3 DNA reads as TGCAGCGTTGAGGGGGCGGACTATGGCTACACCTTC. V usage is TRBV29-1 and J usage is TRBJ1-2; a weak D match, TRBD1 (6 bases). This CDR3 region has 12 residues. V was shortened by 3 bases and J by 3 bases, with 8 bases between the two germline ends. Germline V CDR1 and CDR2: SQVTM, ANQGSEA.

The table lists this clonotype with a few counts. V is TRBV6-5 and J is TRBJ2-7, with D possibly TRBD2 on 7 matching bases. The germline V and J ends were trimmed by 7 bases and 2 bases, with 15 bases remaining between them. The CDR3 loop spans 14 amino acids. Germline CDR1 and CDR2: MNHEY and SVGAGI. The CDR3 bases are TGTGCCAGCAAAAAAGGGGGGGCGCCCTACGAGCAGTACTTC. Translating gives CASKKGGAPYEQYF.

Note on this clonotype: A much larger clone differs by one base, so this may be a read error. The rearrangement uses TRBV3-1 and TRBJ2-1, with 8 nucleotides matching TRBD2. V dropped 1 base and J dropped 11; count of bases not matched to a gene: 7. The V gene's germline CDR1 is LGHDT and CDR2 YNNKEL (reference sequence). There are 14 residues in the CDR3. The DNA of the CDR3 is TGTGCCAGCAGCCAAGGAATAGCGGGATATAAGCAGTTCTTC. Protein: CASSQGIAGYKQFF.

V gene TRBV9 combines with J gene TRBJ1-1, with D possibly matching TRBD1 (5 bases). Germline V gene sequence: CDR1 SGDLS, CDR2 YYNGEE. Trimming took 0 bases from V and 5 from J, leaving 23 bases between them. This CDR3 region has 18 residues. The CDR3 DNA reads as TGTGCCAGCAGCGTAGGGGTGGCACTGAGAGGGGCTAGGACTGAAGCTTTCTTT. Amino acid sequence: CASSVGVALRGARTEAFF.

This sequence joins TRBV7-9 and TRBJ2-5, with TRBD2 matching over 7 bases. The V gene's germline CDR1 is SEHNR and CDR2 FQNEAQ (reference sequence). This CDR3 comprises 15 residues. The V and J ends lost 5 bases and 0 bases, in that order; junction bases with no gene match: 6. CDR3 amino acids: CASSPSGVYQETQYF. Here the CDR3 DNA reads TGTGCCAGCAGCCCGAGCGGGGTGTACCAAGAGACCCAGTACTTC.

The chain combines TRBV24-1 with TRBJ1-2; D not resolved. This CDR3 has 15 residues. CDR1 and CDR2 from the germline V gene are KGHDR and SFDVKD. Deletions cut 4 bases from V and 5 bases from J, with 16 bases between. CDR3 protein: CATSEPFDGGYGYTF. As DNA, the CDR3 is TGTGCCACCAGTGAGCCTTTTGACGGCGGTTATGGCTACACCTTC.

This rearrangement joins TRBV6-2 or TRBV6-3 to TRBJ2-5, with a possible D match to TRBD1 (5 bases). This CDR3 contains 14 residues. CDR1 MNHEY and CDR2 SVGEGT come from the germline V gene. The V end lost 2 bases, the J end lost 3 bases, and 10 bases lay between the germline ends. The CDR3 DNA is TGTGCCAGCAGTTACCTGACAGCCGAAGAGACCCAGTACTTC. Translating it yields CASSYLTAEETQYF.

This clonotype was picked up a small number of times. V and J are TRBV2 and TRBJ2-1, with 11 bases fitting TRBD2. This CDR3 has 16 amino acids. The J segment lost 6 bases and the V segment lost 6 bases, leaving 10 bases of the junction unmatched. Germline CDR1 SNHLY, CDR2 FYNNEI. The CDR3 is CASRRTSGPPVNEQFF. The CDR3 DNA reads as TGTGCCAGCAGACGGACTAGCGGGCCTCCTGTCAATGAGCAGTTCTTC.

The CDR3 sequence: CASSEYMGRGCYGYTF. In nucleotides, the CDR3 is TGTGCCAGCAGTGAATATATGGGCAGGGGGTGCTATGGCTACACCTTC. The chain joins TRBV25-1 to TRBJ1-2, with 7 bases matching TRBD1. The CDR3 is 16 residues long. V lost 0 bases and J lost 4; bases outside the gene matches: 8. The germline V gene has CDR1 MGHDK and CDR2 SYGVNS.

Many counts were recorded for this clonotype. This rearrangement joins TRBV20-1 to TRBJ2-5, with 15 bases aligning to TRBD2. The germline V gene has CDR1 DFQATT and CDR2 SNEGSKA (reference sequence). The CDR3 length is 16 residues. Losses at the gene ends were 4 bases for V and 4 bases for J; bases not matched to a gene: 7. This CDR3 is CSATRTSGRGGETQYF. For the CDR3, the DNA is TGCAGTGCTACCCGGACTAGCGGGAGGGGAGGAGAGACCCAGTACTTC.

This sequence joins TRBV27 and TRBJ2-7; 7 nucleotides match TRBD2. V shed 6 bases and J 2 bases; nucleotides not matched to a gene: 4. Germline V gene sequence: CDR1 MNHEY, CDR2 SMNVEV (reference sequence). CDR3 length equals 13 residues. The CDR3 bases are TGTGCCAGCAGGCTGGGAGGGACCTACGAGCAGTACTTC. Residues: CASRLGGTYEQYF.

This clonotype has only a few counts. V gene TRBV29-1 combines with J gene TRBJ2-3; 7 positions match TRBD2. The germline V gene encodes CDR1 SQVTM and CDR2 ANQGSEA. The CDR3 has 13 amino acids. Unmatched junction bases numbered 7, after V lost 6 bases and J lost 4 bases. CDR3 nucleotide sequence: TGCAGCGTGCGGACGGGGGGTTCAGATACGCAGTATTTT. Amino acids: CSVRTGGSDTQYF.

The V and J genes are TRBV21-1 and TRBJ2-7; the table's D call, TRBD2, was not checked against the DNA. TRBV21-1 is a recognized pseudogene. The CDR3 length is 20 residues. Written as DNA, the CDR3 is TGTGCCAAACAGATACTAAGGGGCCTAGCGGGAGGGCCCCCAACCTACGAGCAGTACTTC. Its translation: CAKQILRGLAGGPPTYEQYF.

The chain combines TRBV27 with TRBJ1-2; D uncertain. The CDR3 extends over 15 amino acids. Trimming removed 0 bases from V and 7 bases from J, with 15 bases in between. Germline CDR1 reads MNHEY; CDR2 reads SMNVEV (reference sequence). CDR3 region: CASSLSSDPLGGYTF. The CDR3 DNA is TGTGCCAGCAGTTTATCGAGCGATCCCCTAGGTGGCTACACCTTC.

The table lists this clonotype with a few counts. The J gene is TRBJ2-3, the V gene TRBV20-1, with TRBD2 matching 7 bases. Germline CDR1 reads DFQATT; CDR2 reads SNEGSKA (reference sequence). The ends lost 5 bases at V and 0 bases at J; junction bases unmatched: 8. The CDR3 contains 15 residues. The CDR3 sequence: CSAPSLAVSTDTQYF. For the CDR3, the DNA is TGCAGTGCTCCCTCGCTAGCGGTTAGCACAGATACGCAGTATTTT.

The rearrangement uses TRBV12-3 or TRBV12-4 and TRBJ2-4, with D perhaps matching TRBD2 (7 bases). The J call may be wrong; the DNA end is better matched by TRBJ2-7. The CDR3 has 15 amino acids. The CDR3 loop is CASSLRIGGLYEQYF. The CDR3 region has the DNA TGTGCCAGCAGTCTTAGGATAGGGGGACTATACGAGCAGTACTTC.